This entry lists 23 T cell receptor beta chains sequenced from one sample in a study of blood T cell repertoires in COVID-19. Data came from immunoSEQ multiplex PCR; TCRdb stores just in-frame clones and leaves some out. This table has 55,000 or so clones, more than 70% appearing once. The sample comprised peripheral blood. Receptors were obtained from a man aged 55-75 years with active or convalescent COVID-19.

As concerns this clone: The junction does not match germline at one end; this may be a read error. The chain joins TRBV7-6 to TRBJ1-2; the match to TRBD1 covers 7 bases. The germline gives CDR1 SGHVS, CDR2 FNYEAQ. CDR3 length: 10 residues. In DNA form, the CDR3 reads TGTGCCAGCAGCCCCCTCAGGGGGAATTTC. Translation gives CASSPLRGNF.

This chain connects TRBV7-2 to TRBJ2-1, with 7 bases fitting TRBD2. There are 17 residues in the CDR3. From germline, CDR1 is SGHTA and CDR2 FQGNSA. Germline trimming cut 2 bases from V and 7 bases from J; bases unmatched to any gene: 14. The DNA of the CDR3 is TGTGCCAGCAGCTTATCCGGGACGGCGGGAGTAAAGAATGAGCAGTTCTTC. Translating it yields CASSLSGTAGVKNEQFF.

V usage is TRBV5-8 and J usage is TRBJ2-3, with TRBD2 matching over 8 bases. V trimming: 1 base; J trimming: 3 bases; junction bases outside the gene matches: 10. Looked up from germline, CDR1 is SGHTS and CDR2 is YDEGEE. This CDR3 is 17 amino acids long. CDR3 region: CASSLRLTSGITDTQYF. The CDR3 nucleotides read TGTGCCAGCAGCTTGAGACTTACTAGCGGAATTACAGATACGCAGTATTTT.

The chain recombines TRBV7-9 with TRBJ1-1; D is possibly TRBD1 (5 bases). Between the trimmed V and J ends, which lost 4 bases and 4 bases, there was a span of 16 bases. Germline V gene sequence: CDR1 SEHNR, CDR2 FQNEAQ (reference sequence). CDR3 size: 15 residues. The CDR3 DNA reads TGTGCCAGCAGCTGGGAGGCGCGGGGGGGCACTGAAGCTTTCTTT. Protein: CASSWEARGGTEAFF.

The gene calls are TRBV7-2 and TRBJ2-1; D possibly corresponds to TRBD1 (6 bases). V shed 7 bases and J shed 4 bases, with 17 bases lying between them. Germline V gene data show CDR1 as SGHTA and CDR2 as FQGNSA. This CDR3 has 15 amino acids. The chain's CDR3 is CASTLRGQAYNEQFF. In DNA, the CDR3 is TGTGCCAGCACCCTCAGGGGCCAGGCATACAATGAGCAGTTCTTC.

The CDR3 sequence: CASSESPSGREAFF. The CDR3 nucleotides are TGTGCCAGCAGTGAATCCCCCTCTGGCAGAGAAGCTTTCTTT. The V and J genes are TRBV25-1 and TRBJ1-1; D unresolved. This CDR3 region has 14 residues. Germline-derived CDR1 and CDR2 are MGHDK and SYGVNS. Trimming stripped 1 base from V and 8 bases from J, with 14 bases between.

The chain joins TRBV7-9 to TRBJ1-1; weak D call: TRBD1 (5 bases). The CDR3 loop spans 14 amino acids. Per the germline V gene, CDR1 is SEHNR and CDR2 is FQNEAQ (reference sequence). V was trimmed by 3 bases and J by 7 bases, leaving 15 bases between them. CDR3 DNA: TGTGCCAGCAGCTTTCAGGGCCCTAATATTGAAGCTTTCTTT. Its protein product is CASSFQGPNIEAFF.

This clone was seen once. The CDR3 region has the DNA TGTGCCAGCAGTGGGGGACAGGGGGCGTCGCAAGAGACCCAGTACTTC. It codes for CASSGGQGASQETQYF. This chain uses TRBV6-4 with TRBJ2-5; 12 bases align to TRBD1. The germline V gene has CDR1 MRHNA and CDR2 SNTAGT. V shed 4 bases, J shed 2 bases, and the junction held 5 bases outside the gene matches. The CDR3 contains 16 residues.

The J gene is TRBJ2-5, the V gene TRBV7-2, with D possibly being TRBD1 (6 bases). This CDR3 spans 15 amino acids. V dropped 4 bases and J dropped 4 bases, with 16 bases sitting between them. Looked up from germline, CDR1 is SGHTA and CDR2 is FQGNSA. The CDR3 region has the DNA TGTGCCAGCAGCTCCCGGCCCGCCAGGGGAGAGACCCAGTACTTC. Residues: CASSSRPARGETQYF.

This clone was counted only a few times. The chain employs TRBV7-9 and TRBJ1-1, with TRBD1 matching 9 bases. Germline CDR1 SEHNR, CDR2 FQNEAQ (reference sequence). This CDR3 region has 15 residues. The V and J ends lost 1 base and 6 bases, in that order; junction bases with no gene match: 6. The CDR3 region is CASSLGGTGKSEAFF. The CDR3 nucleotides read TGTGCCAGCAGCTTAGGGGGGACAGGGAAGTCTGAAGCTTTCTTT.

This rearrangement joins TRBV7-9 to TRBJ2-7, with a tentative D call TRBD2 (6 bases). The V end lost 5 bases, the J end lost 7 bases, and 18 bases lay between the germline ends. The CDR3 runs 14 residues. The germline V gene has CDR1 SEHNR and CDR2 FQNEAQ (reference sequence). The CDR3 loop reads CASSGGTAGGEQYF. CDR3 coding DNA: TGTGCCAGCAGCGGCGGGACCGCGGGCGGGGAGCAGTACTTC.

The sample holds one count of this clone. This rearrangement joins TRBV15 to TRBJ1-6, with a weak D call TRBD1 (5 bases). V lost 0 bases, J lost 5 bases, and 14 bases lay in between. CDR1 and CDR2 (germline): LNHNV, YYDKDF (reference sequence). The CDR3 consists of 17 residues. The DNA for the CDR3 is TGTGCCACCAGCAGAGAGCGAAGGGAGGGGAATAATTCACCCCTCCACTTT. Residues: CATSRERREGNNSPLHF.

The chain is built from TRBV11-2 and TRBJ2-1; no clear D. The V end was cut by 5 bases, the J end by 0 bases, with 11 bases between. The CDR3 loop spans 15 amino acids. CDR1 is SGHAT and CDR2 is FQNNGV in the germline V gene. CDR3: CASSLTVNSYNEQFF. CDR3 nucleotides: TGTGCCAGCAGCCTTACAGTTAACTCCTACAATGAGCAGTTCTTC.

The genes are TRBV2 and TRBJ2-7; tentatively, D is TRBD2 (6 bases). CDR1 and CDR2 from the germline V gene are SNHLY and FYNNEI. The CDR3 has 16 residues. V shed 6 bases and J shed 6 bases, with 24 bases lying between them. Here the CDR3 DNA reads TGTGCCAGCAGCGCCAACCCGGGACTCTTTAGGTCCGAGCAGTACTTC. This gives the protein CASSANPGLFRSEQYF.

The genes are TRBV5-1 and TRBJ1-1; TRBD1 is a possible D gene (6 bases). The CDR3 is made up of 16 amino acids. Trimming took 3 bases from V and 3 from J, leaving 18 bases between them. From germline, CDR1 is SGHRS and CDR2 YFSETQ. The CDR3 DNA is TGCGCCAGCAGCTGGGCGGTGGGGGCGCGGGACACTGAAGCTTTCTTT. Amino acid sequence: CASSWAVGARDTEAFF.

The chain carries TRBV5-1 and TRBJ1-1; unclear D gene. This CDR3 region has 14 residues. V was pared by 2 bases and J by 3 bases, with 11 bases between. The germline V gene has CDR1 SGHRS and CDR2 YFSETQ. The CDR3 loop reads CASSLGDLYTEAFF. DNA of the CDR3: TGCGCCAGCAGCTTAGGAGACTTATACACTGAAGCTTTCTTT.

This sequence joins TRBV27 and TRBJ1-5, with 8 bases fitting TRBD1. Germline V gene sequence: CDR1 MNHEY, CDR2 SMNVEV (reference sequence). The CDR3 contains 16 residues. V trimming: 6 bases; J trimming: 9 bases; junction bases outside the gene matches: 16. The CDR3 bases are TGTGCCAGCAGACCCGGACAGGGAGGGTCGGGGTCGCCCCAGCATTTT. This encodes CASRPGQGGSGSPQHF.

This rearrangement joins TRBV5-5 to TRBJ2-3; TRBD2 matches at 7 bases. Trimming removed 0 bases from V and 5 bases from J; junction bases left unmatched: 6. Germline values: CDR1 SGHKS, CDR2 YYEKEE (reference sequence). The CDR3 runs to 15 residues. The CDR3 region is CASSLAGTNQDTQYF. The CDR3 nucleotides are TGTGCCAGCAGCTTGGCCGGGACTAATCAAGATACGCAGTATTTT.

The chain employs TRBV7-9 and TRBJ1-2; D is unclear. Germline CDR1 SEHNR, CDR2 FQNEAQ (reference sequence). The CDR3 has 14 amino acids. V lost 5 bases and J 8 bases, leaving 18 bases between the germline ends. The CDR3 sequence: CASSSAGGSRGYTF. CDR3 nucleotide sequence: TGTGCCAGCAGCAGTGCCGGAGGTTCTAGAGGCTACACCTTC.

The chain combines TRBV28 with TRBJ2-5, with 11 bases that match TRBD2. V lost 8 bases and J lost 5; bases outside the gene matches: 19. The length of the CDR3 is 18 residues. CDR1 and CDR2 from the germline V gene are MDHEN and SYDVKM. For the CDR3, the DNA is TGTGCCAGCCGACTAGCGGGATTTAACCCAGGCCTTTCGGAGACCCAGTACTTC. Its translation: CASRLAGFNPGLSETQYF.

This clone has just one count. The chain carries TRBV29-1 and TRBJ2-3; D call uncertain. Trimming shortened V by 5 bases and J by 0 bases, and 12 bases separated the two germline ends. The germline V gene has CDR1 SQVTM and CDR2 ANQGSEA. CDR3 length: 14 residues. CDR3 coding DNA: TGCAGCGTTTTGGATGAAGCGAGCACAGATACGCAGTATTTT. It codes for CSVLDEASTDTQYF.

The V and J genes are TRBV6-1 and TRBJ2-7; 7 positions agree with TRBD1. CDR1 is MNHNS, CDR2 SASEGT, per germline. V lost 0 bases, J lost 0 bases, and 8 bases stayed unmatched. The CDR3 is 17 amino acids. CDR3 amino acids: CASSEALAGGSSYEQYF. The CDR3 nucleotides are TGTGCCAGCAGTGAAGCGCTGGCAGGGGGTAGCTCCTACGAGCAGTACTTC.

This chain uses TRBV4-2 with TRBJ1-2; a weak D match, TRBD1 (5 bases). The CDR3 has 15 residues. Germline CDR1 and CDR2: LGHNA and YNFKEQ. Trimming cost V 0 bases and J 6 bases, with 14 bases left between them. CDR3 sequence: CASSQDDRETNGYTF. The CDR3 region has the DNA TGTGCCAGCAGCCAAGATGACAGAGAGACAAATGGCTACACCTTC.